The clone carrying this TCR beta chain was found many times. These data belong to a study of T cells in Graves' hyperthyroidism and ophthalmopathy. Based on clinical symptoms, serum thyroxine and TRAb, thyroid ultrasound and orbital computed tomography, diagnoses were reached. Amplified regions were TCR beta CDR3 sequences from RNA transcripts. Using the HTBI primer set, a first-round RT-PCR was run on the TCR CDR3. TCRdb redid the calling of the multiplex PCR reads with MiXCR, one entry per CDR3 protein. The sample records hundreds of thousands of distinct CDR3 sequences, about 20% being singletons. The CDR3 is 11 amino acids. Between the trimmed V and J ends, which lost 2 bases and 7 bases, there was a span of 6 bases.

The J gene is TRBJ2-7, the V gene TRBV12-3 or TRBV12-4, with unresolved D. What was sequenced was blood. The sequence derives from a woman aged 18-29 years with Graves' hyperthyroidism. The CDR3 DNA follows: TGTGCCAGCAGTTTAAACCAGGAGCAGTACTTC. Translated, it gives CASSLNQEQYF.